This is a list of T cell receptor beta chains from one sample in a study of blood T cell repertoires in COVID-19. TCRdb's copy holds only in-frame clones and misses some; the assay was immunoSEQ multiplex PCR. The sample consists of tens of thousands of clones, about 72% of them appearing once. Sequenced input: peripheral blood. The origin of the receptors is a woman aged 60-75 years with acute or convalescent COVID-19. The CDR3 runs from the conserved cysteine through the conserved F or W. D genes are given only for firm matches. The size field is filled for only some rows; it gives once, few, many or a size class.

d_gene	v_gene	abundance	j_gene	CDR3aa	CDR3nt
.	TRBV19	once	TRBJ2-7	CASTDRFYEQYF	TGTGCCAGTACTGACAGGTTCTACGAGCAGTACTTC
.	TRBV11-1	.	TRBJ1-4	CASSLDYQGNEKLFF	TGTGCCAGCAGCTTAGACTACCAGGGAAACGAAAAACTGTTTTTT
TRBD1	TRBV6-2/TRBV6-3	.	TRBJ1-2	CASSLDRDHGYTF	TGTGCCAGCAGCCTTGACAGGGATCATGGCTACACCTTC
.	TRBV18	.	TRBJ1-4	CASSPQGGGGEKLFF	TGTGCCAGCTCACCACAAGGGGGTGGAGGTGAAAAACTGTTTTTT
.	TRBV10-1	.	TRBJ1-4	CASSESAPRGKLFF	TGCGCCAGCAGTGAGTCGGCCCCCCGCGGTAAACTGTTTTTT
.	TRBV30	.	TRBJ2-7	CAWSWGGGYEQYF	TGTGCCTGGAGTTGGGGAGGAGGCTACGAGCAGTACTTC
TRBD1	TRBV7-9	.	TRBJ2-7	CASSSGTGPYEQYF	TGTGCCAGCAGCTCTGGGACAGGGCCCTACGAGCAGTACTTC
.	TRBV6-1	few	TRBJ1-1	CASSEETFPGTEAFF	TGTGCCAGCAGTGAAGAGACGTTTCCGGGTACTGAAGCTTTCTTT
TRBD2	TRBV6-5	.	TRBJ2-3	CATQRGSTDTQYF	TGTGCCACGCAGCGGGGAAGCACAGATACGCAGTATTTT
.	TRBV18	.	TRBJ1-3	CASSPDTTGNTIYF	TGTGCCAGCTCACCGGACACAACTGGAAACACCATATATTTT
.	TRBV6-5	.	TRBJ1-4	CASIAESNEKLFF	TGTGCCAGCATAGCGGAGAGTAATGAAAAACTGTTTTTT
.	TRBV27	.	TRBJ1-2	CASSRGSINYGYTF	TGTGCCAGCAGTCGGGGGTCGATCAACTATGGCTACACCTTC
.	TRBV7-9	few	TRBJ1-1	CASSSLGPGGTEAFF	TGTGCCAGCAGCTCACTCGGGCCGGGGGGCACTGAAGCTTTCTTT
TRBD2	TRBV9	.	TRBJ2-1	CASSAGLAGYNEQFF	TGTGCCAGCAGCGCGGGACTAGCGGGGTACAATGAGCAGTTCTTC
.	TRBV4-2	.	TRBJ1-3	CASSQDLLYTIYF	TGTGCCAGCAGCCAAGATCTCCTCTACACCATATATTTT
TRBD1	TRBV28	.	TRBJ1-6	CASSLETGGGSPLHF	TGTGCCAGCAGTTTAGAGACAGGGGGTGGGTCACCCCTCCACTTT
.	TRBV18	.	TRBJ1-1	CASSPLDGVNTEAFF	TGTGCCAGCTCACCCCTTGACGGGGTGAACACTGAAGCTTTCTTT
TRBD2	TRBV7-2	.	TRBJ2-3	CASSPGLVTDTQYF	TGTGCCAGCAGCCCGGGACTAGTTACAGATACGCAGTATTTT
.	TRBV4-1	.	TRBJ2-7	CASSQQGWNEQYF	TGCGCCAGCAGCCAACAGGGGTGGAACGAGCAGTACTTC
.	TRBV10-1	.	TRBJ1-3	CASSEAGSGNTIYF	TGCGCCAGCAGCGAAGCAGGCTCTGGAAACACCATATATTTT
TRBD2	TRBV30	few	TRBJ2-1	CAWSPRLAARYNEQFF	TGTGCCTGGAGTCCGAGACTAGCGGCCCGCTACAATGAGCAGTTCTTC
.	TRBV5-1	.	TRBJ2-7	CASSPAGSYEQYF	TGCGCCAGCAGCCCGGCAGGCTCCTACGAGCAGTACTTC
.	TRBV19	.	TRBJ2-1	CASSRGVAGEQFF	TGTGCCAGTAGTAGGGGTGTGGCGGGGGAGCAGTTCTTC
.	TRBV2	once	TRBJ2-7	CASTEGALGEQYF	TGTGCCAGCACGGAGGGAGCTCTCGGCGAGCAGTACTTC
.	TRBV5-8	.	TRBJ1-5	CASSLDINQPQHF	TGTGCCAGCAGCTTGGATATCAATCAGCCCCAGCATTTT
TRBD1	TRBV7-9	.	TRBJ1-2	CASSLSDRVYGYTF	TGTGCCAGCAGCTTAAGCGACAGGGTTTATGGCTACACCTTC
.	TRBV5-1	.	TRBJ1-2	CASSQGGVAYGYTF	TGCGCCAGCAGCCAGGGTGGCGTAGCCTATGGCTACACCTTC